Here is one TCR beta chain with its context. The sample is drawn from a study of blood T cell repertoires in COVID-19. Enrollment of patients from Seattle took place during active infection, with longitudinal follow-up. There are 16 residues in the CDR3. Germline assignment: CDR1 LNHDA and CDR2 SQIVND (reference sequence). V was cut by 0 bases and J by 2 bases, with 11 bases left in between. In the original processing: Amplifying reference gene primers gave estimates of nucleated cell counts. Profiled with immunoSEQ multiplex PCR; TCRdb holds only in-frame clones, not every one. V, J and clone size are those of that table, while D and trimming were read from the DNA. This sample has about 180,000 clones, with roughly 80% found just once.

The chain couples TRBV19 to TRBJ1-5, with D possibly matching TRBD1 (6 bases). Input material: peripheral blood. This TCR was sampled from a woman aged 65 to 85 with COVID-19, enrolled during active disease. The CDR3 spells CASSIEQGRGNQPQHF. The CDR3 DNA follows: TGTGCCAGTAGTATAGAACAGGGTAGGGGCAATCAGCCCCAGCATTTT.